The next 4 T cell receptor beta chains were all read from a single sample in a study of CD8 T cells in ankylosing spondylitis. Points from the study as a whole: Seemingly characteristic of ankylosing spondylitis blood was a TCR beta motif consisting of about 8 highly homologous variants.

TCRdb passed the 5' RACE reads through MiXCR, listing each CDR3 protein once. The profile shows about 400,000 distinct CDR3 sequences, around 20% of them singletons. These TCRs are of unknown antigen specificity. The sequenced sample was blood, either unsorted or a sorted T cell fraction (not recorded which). The receptors stem from a male donor with ankylosing spondylitis.

J is TRBJ1-3 and V is TRBV12-3 or TRBV12-4; D might be TRBD1 (5 bases). The CDR3 contains 15 residues. V dropped 0 bases and J dropped 2 bases, with 8 bases sitting between them. CDR3 in amino acids: CASSLAGAPGNTIYF. In DNA, the CDR3 is TGTGCCAGCAGTTTAGCCGGGGCTCCTGGAAACACCATATATTTT.

V usage is TRBV5-8 and J usage is TRBJ2-5; D ambiguous. Germline CDR1 reads SGHTS; CDR2 reads YDEGEE. The CDR3 is 15 residues long. Trimming cost V 4 bases and J 2 bases, with 15 bases left between them. Written as DNA, the CDR3 is TGTGCCAGCAGCCCCCGTATCACTGCTCAAGAGACCCAGTACTTC. Protein: CASSPRITAQETQYF.

V usage is TRBV5-1 and J usage is TRBJ1-4, with 10 bases matching TRBD1. Losses at the gene ends were 4 bases for V and 7 bases for J; bases not matched to a gene: 4. The germline CDR1 and CDR2 sequences are SGHRS and YFSETQ. CDR3 size: 14 residues. In DNA form, the CDR3 reads TGCGCCAGCAGCCACCGGGACAGGGGTGAAAAACTGTTTTTT. It specifies CASSHRDRGEKLFF.

This clonotype was seen only a few times. The chain is built from TRBV11-1 and TRBJ2-5; no clear D. V lost 1 base, J lost 2 bases, and 11 bases lay in between. The CDR3 runs 15 residues. CDR1 and CDR2 from the germline V gene are SGHAT and FQDESV (reference sequence). As DNA, the CDR3 is TGTGCCAGCAGCTTAGGAGTGGCGCGGCAAGAGACCCAGTACTTC. Its translation: CASSLGVARQETQYF.